What follows are 5 T cell receptor beta chains derived from one specimen sequenced in a study of cytomegalovirus exposure and HLA in healthy donors. PCR primers comprised 60 Vbeta and 13 Jbeta primers. Sequencing used immunoSEQ multiplex PCR; TCRdb keeps in-frame clones, though not all of them. The sample holds fewer than 200,000 clones, 75% to 80% seen once. Sequenced material: PBMCs. All receptors come from a woman between 50 and 59 years old in good health and CMV-seropositive.

This clone was seen once. This chain connects TRBV7-2 to TRBJ1-1; possible D gene TRBD1, 6 bases. The CDR3 covers 15 residues. V was cut by 5 bases and J by 0 bases, with 13 bases left in between. Germline values: CDR1 SGHTA, CDR2 FQGNSA. The CDR3 sequence is CASSTRTALNTEAFF. The CDR3 region has the DNA TGTGCCAGCAGCACCAGGACAGCTCTGAACACTGAAGCTTTCTTT.

The chain joins TRBV5-4 to TRBJ2-2; 9 nucleotides align to TRBD1. V was clipped by 2 bases and J by 2 bases; unmatched bases: 1. The CDR3 spans 15 residues. Germline V gene lookup returns CDR1 SGHNT and CDR2 YYREEE (reference sequence). In DNA, the CDR3 is TGTGCCAGCAGCTTTACAGGGGGCAACACCGGGGAGCTGTTTTTT. Amino acid sequence: CASSFTGGNTGELFF.

CDR3 sequence reads: CASSLAGTSGGPFSTDTQYF. The DNA of the CDR3 is TGCGCCAGCAGCTTGGCCGGGACTAGCGGGGGGCCATTCAGCACAGATACGCAGTATTTT. This chain links TRBV5-1 with TRBJ2-3, with 15 bases identical to TRBD2. The CDR3 length is 20 residues. The germline gives CDR1 SGHRS, CDR2 YFSETQ. Trimming removed 0 bases from V and 0 bases from J; junction bases left unmatched: 8. The full variable domain, in which reference TRBV5-1 and TRBJ2-3 provide the parts outside the CDR3, is KAGVTQTPRYLIKTRGQQVTLSCSPISGHRSVSWYQQTPGQGLQFLFEYFSETQRNKGNFPGRFSGRQFSNSRSEMNVSTLELGDSALYLCASSLAGTSGGPFSTDTQYFGPGTRLTVL.

The V and J genes are TRBV5-6 and TRBJ2-1, with D tentatively TRBD1 (6 bases). Germline loops: CDR1 SGHDT, CDR2 YYEEEE. CDR3 length equals 14 residues. V dropped 4 bases and J dropped 6 bases, with 14 bases sitting between them. CDR3 sequence reads: CASSTGTFGNEQFF. DNA of the CDR3: TGTGCCAGCAGCACCGGGACATTCGGCAATGAGCAGTTCTTC.

This chain uses TRBV30 with TRBJ1-4, with a weak D call TRBD1 (6 bases). The V end was cut by 2 bases, the J end by 5 bases, with 15 bases between. CDR1 GTSNPN and CDR2 SVGIG come from the germline V gene (reference sequence). The length of the CDR3 is 15 residues. The CDR3 is CAWSRLGTRNEKLFF. The CDR3, as DNA: TGTGCCTGGAGTCGACTCGGGACAAGGAATGAAAAACTGTTTTTT.